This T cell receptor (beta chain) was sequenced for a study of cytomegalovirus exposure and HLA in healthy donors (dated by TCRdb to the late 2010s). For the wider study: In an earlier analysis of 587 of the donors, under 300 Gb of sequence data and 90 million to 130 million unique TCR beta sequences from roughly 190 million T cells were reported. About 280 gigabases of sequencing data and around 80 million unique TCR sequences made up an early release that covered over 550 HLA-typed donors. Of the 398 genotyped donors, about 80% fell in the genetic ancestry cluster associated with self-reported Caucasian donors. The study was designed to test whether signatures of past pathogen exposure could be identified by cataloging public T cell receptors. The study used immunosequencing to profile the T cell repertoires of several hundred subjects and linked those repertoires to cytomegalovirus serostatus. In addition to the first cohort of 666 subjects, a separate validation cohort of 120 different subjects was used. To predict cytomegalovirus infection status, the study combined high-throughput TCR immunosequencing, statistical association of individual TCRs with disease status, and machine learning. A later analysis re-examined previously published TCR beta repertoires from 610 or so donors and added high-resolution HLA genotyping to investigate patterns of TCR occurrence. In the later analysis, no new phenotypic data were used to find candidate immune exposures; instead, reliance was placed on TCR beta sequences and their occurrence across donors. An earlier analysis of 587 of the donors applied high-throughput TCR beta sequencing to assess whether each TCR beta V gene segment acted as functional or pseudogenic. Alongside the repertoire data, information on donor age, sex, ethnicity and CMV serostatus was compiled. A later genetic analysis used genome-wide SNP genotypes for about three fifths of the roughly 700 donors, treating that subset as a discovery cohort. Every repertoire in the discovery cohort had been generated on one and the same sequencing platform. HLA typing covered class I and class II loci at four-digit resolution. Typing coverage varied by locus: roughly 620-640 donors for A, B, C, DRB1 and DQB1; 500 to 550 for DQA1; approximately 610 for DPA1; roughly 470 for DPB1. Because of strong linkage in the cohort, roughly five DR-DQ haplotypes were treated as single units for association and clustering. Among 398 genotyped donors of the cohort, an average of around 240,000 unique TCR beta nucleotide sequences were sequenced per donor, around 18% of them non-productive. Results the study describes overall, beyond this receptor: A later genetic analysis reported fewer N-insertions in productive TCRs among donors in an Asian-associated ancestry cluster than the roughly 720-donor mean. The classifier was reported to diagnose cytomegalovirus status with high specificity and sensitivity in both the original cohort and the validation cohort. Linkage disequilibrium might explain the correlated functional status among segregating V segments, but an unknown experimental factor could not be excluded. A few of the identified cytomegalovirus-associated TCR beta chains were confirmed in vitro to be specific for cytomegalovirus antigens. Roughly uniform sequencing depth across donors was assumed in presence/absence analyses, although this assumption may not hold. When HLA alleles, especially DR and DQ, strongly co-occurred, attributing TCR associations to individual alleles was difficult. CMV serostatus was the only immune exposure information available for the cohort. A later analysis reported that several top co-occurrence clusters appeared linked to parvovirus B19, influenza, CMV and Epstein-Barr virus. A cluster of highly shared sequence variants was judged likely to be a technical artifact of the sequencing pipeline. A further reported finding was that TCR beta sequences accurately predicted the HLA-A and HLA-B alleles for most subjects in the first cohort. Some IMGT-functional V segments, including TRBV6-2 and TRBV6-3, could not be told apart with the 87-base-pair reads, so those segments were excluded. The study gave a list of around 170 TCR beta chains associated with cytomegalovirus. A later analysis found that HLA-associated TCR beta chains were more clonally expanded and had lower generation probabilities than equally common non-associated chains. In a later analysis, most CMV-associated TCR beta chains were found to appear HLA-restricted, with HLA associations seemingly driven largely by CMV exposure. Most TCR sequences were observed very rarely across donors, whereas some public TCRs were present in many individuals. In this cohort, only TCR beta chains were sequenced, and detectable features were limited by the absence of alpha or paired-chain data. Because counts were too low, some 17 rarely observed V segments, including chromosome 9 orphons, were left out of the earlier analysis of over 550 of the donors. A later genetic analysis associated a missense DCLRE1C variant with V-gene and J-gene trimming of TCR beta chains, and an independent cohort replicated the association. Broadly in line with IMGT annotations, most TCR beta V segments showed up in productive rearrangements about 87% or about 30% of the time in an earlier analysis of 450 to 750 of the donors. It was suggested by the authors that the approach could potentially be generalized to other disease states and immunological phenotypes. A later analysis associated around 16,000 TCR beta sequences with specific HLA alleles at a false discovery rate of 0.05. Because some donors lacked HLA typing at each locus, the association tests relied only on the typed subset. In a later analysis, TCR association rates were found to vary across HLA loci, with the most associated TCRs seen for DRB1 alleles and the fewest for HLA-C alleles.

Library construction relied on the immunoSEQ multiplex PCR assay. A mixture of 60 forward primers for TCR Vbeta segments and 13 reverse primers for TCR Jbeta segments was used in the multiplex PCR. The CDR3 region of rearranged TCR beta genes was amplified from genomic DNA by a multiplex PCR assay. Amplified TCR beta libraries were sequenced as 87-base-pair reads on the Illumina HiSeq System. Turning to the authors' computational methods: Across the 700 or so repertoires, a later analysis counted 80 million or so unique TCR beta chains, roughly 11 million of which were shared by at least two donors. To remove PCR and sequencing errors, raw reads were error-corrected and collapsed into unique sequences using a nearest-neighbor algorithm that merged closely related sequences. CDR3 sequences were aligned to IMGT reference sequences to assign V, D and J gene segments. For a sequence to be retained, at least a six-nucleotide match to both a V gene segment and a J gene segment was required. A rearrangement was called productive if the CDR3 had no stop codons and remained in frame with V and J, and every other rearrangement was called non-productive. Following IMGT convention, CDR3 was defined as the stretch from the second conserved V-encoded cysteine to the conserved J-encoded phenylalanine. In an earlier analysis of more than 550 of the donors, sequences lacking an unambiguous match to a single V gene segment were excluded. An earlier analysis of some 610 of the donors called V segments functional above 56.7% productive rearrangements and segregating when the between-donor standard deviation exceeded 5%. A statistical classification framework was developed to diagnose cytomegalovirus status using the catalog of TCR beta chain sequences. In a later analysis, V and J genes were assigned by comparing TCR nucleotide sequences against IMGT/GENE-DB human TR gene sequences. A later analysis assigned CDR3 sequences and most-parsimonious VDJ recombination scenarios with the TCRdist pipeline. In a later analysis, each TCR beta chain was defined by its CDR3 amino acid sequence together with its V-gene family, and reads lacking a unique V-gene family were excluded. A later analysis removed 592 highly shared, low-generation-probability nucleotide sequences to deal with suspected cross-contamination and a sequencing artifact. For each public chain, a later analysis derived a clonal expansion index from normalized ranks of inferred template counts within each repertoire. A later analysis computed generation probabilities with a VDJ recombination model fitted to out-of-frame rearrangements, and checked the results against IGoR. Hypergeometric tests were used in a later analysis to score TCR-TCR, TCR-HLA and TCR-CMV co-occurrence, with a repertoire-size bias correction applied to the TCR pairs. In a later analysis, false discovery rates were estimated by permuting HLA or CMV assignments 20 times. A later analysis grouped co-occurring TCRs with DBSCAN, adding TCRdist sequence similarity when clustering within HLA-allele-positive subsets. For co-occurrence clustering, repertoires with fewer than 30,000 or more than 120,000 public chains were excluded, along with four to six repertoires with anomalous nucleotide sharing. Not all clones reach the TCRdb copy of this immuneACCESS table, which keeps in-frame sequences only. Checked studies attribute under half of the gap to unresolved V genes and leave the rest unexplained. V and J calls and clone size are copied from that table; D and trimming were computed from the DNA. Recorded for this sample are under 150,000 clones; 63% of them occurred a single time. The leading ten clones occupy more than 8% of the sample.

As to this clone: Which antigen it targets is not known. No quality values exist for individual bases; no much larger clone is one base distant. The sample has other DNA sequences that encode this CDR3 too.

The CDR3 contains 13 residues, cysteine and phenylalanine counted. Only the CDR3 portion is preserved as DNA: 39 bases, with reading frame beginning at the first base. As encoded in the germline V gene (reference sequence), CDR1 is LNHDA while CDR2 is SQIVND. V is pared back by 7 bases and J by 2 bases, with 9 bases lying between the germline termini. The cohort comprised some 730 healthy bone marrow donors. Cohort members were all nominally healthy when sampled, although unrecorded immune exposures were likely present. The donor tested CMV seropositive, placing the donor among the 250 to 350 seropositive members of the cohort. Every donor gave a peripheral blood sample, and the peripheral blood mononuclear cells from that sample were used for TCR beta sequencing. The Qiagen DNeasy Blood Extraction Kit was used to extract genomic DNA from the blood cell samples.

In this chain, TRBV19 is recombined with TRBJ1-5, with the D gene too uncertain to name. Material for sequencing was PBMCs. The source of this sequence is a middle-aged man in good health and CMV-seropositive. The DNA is TGTGCCAGTACCCCGGGTGGCAATCAGCCCCAGCATTTT. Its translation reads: CASTPGGNQPQHF.